A single sample is the source of the 18 T cell receptor beta chains below, sequenced in a study of identical twins. TCRdb processed the 5' RACE reads anew with MiXCR; each CDR3 protein has one entry. The table has 250,000 to 300,000 distinct CDR3 sequences, less than 9.5% seen once. These records were also assigned to another study, of yellow fever vaccine responses in identical twins.

The sequenced material came from CD8+ T cells sorted from blood. These receptors were collected from a young woman in good health.

There are many counts of this clonotype. The chain carries TRBV7-2 and TRBJ2-5; TRBD1 matches 9 bases. The CDR3 is 15 residues long. Germline-derived CDR1 and CDR2 are SGHTA and FQGNSA. The V gene end was trimmed by 3 bases and the J gene end by 4 bases; junction bases not matched to a gene: 6. The CDR3 protein is CASSFKQGAGETQYF. CDR3 DNA sequence: TGTGCCAGCAGCTTTAAACAGGGGGCGGGAGAGACCCAGTACTTC.

This clonotype occurred a few times. The gene calls are TRBV19 and TRBJ2-7; D is uncertain. The germline gives CDR1 LNHDA, CDR2 SQIVND (reference sequence). Trimming cost V 6 bases and J 0 bases, with 6 bases left between them. This CDR3 is 12 amino acids long. CDR3 loop: CASSGPSYEQYF. The CDR3 bases are TGTGCCAGTAGCGGTCCCTCCTACGAGCAGTACTTC.

This clonotype was counted many times. V and J are TRBV6-5 and TRBJ1-2; the match to TRBD1 covers 8 bases. V was clipped by 1 base and J by 3 bases; unmatched bases: 4. This CDR3 region has 15 residues. The germline gives CDR1 MNHEY, CDR2 SVGAGI. CDR3 in DNA: TGTGCCAGCAGTTACTTCCCAGGGGGCGACTATGGCTACACCTTC. It encodes CASSYFPGGDYGYTF.

The chain links TRBV7-2 to TRBJ1-5; TRBD1 matches at 9 bases. This CDR3 has 16 amino acids. V trimming: 2 bases; J trimming: 5 bases; junction bases outside the gene matches: 7. CDR1 and CDR2 (germline): SGHTA, FQGNSA. The CDR3 reads CASSLWDREVDQPQHF. The CDR3 region has the DNA TGTGCCAGCAGCTTATGGGACAGGGAAGTTGATCAGCCCCAGCATTTT.

This chain connects TRBV27 to TRBJ2-7; TRBD1 agrees at 9 bases. Germline CDR1 is MNHEY and CDR2 is SMNVEV (reference sequence). With V trimmed by 4 bases and J by 2 bases, 9 bases remained unmatched. The CDR3 is 16 amino acids. The DNA for the CDR3 is TGTGCCAGCAGTTCAATACAGGGGGCGGACGCCTACGAGCAGTACTTC. It is translated as CASSSIQGADAYEQYF.

The J gene is TRBJ2-3, the V gene TRBV6-1; the D gene is possibly TRBD2 (6 bases). Germline values: CDR1 MNHNS, CDR2 SASEGT. The CDR3 is 15 residues long. Trimming left V 5 bases short and J 1 base short, with 13 bases between. CDR3 sequence reads: CASSLYGGGTDTQYF. In nucleotides, the CDR3 is TGTGCCAGCAGTCTTTACGGAGGGGGCACAGATACGCAGTATTTT.

This clonotype has only a few counts. The V gene is TRBV12-3 or TRBV12-4, the J gene TRBJ1-2; 8 bases map to TRBD1. The CDR3 consists of 15 residues. The V gene end was trimmed by 4 bases and the J gene end by 4 bases; junction bases not matched to a gene: 8. DNA of the CDR3: TGTGCCAGCAGTTCCCCACTGACAGGGGCCTATGGCTACACCTTC. As protein: CASSSPLTGAYGYTF.

This chain connects TRBV11-1 to TRBJ2-1, with 11 bases fitting TRBD2. Germline trimming cut 3 bases from V and 1 base from J; bases unmatched to any gene: 2. Per germline, CDR1 SGHAT and CDR2 FQDESV (reference sequence). This CDR3 is 16 amino acids long. CDR3 in DNA: TGTGCCAGCAGCTTGACTAGCGGGAAATCCTACAATGAGCAGTTCTTC. Its translation is CASSLTSGKSYNEQFF.

The genes are TRBV15 and TRBJ2-5; D gene uncertain. This CDR3 contains 16 residues. Germline V gene sequence: CDR1 LNHNV, CDR2 YYDKDF (reference sequence). V lost 0 bases and J lost 4, with 15 bases in between. The CDR3 DNA is TGTGCCACCAGCAGAGATTCGGTATGGCAGGTAGAGACCCAGTACTTC. As protein: CATSRDSVWQVETQYF.

This clonotype was observed a few times. CDR3: CASSSRRANEKLFF. The DNA of the CDR3 is TGTGCCAGCAGCTCGAGAAGGGCTAATGAAAAACTGTTTTTT. The V call is TRBV7-9, the J call TRBJ1-4, with D unclear. Germline V gene data show CDR1 as SEHNR and CDR2 as FQNEAQ (reference sequence). The V end lost 4 bases, the J end lost 3 bases, and 9 bases lay between the germline ends. This CDR3 contains 14 residues.

In its sample, this clonotype was seen many times. The chain links TRBV20-1 to TRBJ2-7; D call uncertain. The germline CDR1 and CDR2 sequences are DFQATT and SNEGSKA (reference sequence). The V end was cut by 0 bases, the J end by 5 bases, with 8 bases between. The CDR3 runs 12 residues. The CDR3 nucleotides read TGCAGTGCTAGAGATCTGGGCAACGAGCAGTACTTC. Protein product: CSARDLGNEQYF.

V gene TRBV3-1 combines with J gene TRBJ2-1; 11 bases agree with TRBD2. The germline gives CDR1 LGHDT, CDR2 YNNKEL (reference sequence). CDR3 size: 12 residues. V lost 4 bases, J lost 15 bases, and 5 bases stayed unmatched. The CDR3 loop is CASSPPSGGRFF. The CDR3 DNA is TGTGCCAGCAGCCCGCCTAGCGGGGGGCGGTTCTTC.

This clonotype was observed many times. J is TRBJ2-1 and V is TRBV27, with TRBD1 matching over 11 bases. J lost 9 bases, V lost 2 bases, and 9 bases had no gene match. Germline values: CDR1 MNHEY, CDR2 SMNVEV (reference sequence). This CDR3 has 16 amino acids. The CDR3 nucleotides read TGTGCCAGCAGTTTAGGGACAGGGGGTCTTTACGGTGAGCAGTTCTTC. It is translated as CASSLGTGGLYGEQFF.

This clonotype was counted between two and nine times. The chain couples TRBV7-8 to TRBJ2-1; D uncertain. This CDR3 contains 13 residues. The V end was cut by 8 bases, the J end by 13 bases, with 21 bases between. Germline CDR1 SGHVS, CDR2 FQNEAQ. CDR3 amino acids: CASGVVRGRPQFF. DNA of the CDR3: TGTGCCAGCGGCGTGGTGCGCGGTAGGCCACAGTTCTTC.

CDR3 in amino acids: CASQDRIISYNEQFF. CDR3 nucleotide sequence: TGTGCCAGCCAAGACAGGATTATCTCCTACAATGAGCAGTTCTTC. The chain is built from TRBV19 and TRBJ2-1; a weak D match, TRBD1 (6 bases). Germline CDR1 LNHDA, CDR2 SQIVND (reference sequence). The CDR3 is made up of 15 amino acids. Trimming cost V 9 bases and J 0 bases, with 15 bases left between them.

This clonotype was recorded at least ten times. This CDR3 is CATSRDDRGLYEQYF. Written as DNA, the CDR3 is TGTGCCACCAGCAGAGATGACAGGGGGCTGTATGAGCAGTACTTC. The genes are TRBV15 and TRBJ2-7; TRBD1 matches 10 bases. Germline V lookup: CDR1 LNHNV, CDR2 YYDKDF (reference sequence). V lost 0 bases, J lost 7 bases, and 6 bases stayed unmatched. This CDR3 region has 15 residues.

This clonotype has ten or more counts. V gene TRBV27 combines with J gene TRBJ2-2, with D perhaps matching TRBD2 (5 bases). CDR1 is MNHEY, CDR2 SMNVEV, per germline (reference sequence). This CDR3 is built from 13 residues. V gave up 5 bases and J gave up 6 bases, with 10 bases separating them. The DNA of the CDR3 is TGTGCCAGCAGTAATACTAGGGCCGGGGAGCTGTTTTTT. As protein: CASSNTRAGELFF.

The rearrangement joins TRBV4-3 to TRBJ2-2; 10 positions agree with TRBD2. This CDR3 contains 19 residues. Germline CDR1 and CDR2: LGHNA and YSLEER. With 3 bases clipped from V and 1 base from J, the junction kept 11 bases outside the gene matches. Here the CDR3 reads CASSQHVLAGKKNTGELFF. The CDR3 DNA reads as TGCGCCAGCAGCCAGCATGTACTAGCGGGAAAAAAGAACACCGGGGAGCTGTTTTTT.